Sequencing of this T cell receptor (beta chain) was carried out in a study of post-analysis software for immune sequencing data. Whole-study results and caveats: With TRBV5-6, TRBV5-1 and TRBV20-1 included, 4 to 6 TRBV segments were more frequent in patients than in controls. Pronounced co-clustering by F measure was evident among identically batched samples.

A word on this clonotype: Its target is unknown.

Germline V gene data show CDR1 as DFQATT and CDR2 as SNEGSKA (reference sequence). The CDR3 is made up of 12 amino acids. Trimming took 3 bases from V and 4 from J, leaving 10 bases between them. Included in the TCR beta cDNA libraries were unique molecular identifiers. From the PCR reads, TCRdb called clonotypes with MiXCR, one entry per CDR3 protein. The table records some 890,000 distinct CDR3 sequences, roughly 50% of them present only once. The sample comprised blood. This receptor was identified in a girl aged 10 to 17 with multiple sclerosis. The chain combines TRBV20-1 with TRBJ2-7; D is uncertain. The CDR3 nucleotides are TGCAGTGCTAGTGGTAGCTGGTACGAGCAGTACTTC. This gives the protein CSASGSWYEQYF.